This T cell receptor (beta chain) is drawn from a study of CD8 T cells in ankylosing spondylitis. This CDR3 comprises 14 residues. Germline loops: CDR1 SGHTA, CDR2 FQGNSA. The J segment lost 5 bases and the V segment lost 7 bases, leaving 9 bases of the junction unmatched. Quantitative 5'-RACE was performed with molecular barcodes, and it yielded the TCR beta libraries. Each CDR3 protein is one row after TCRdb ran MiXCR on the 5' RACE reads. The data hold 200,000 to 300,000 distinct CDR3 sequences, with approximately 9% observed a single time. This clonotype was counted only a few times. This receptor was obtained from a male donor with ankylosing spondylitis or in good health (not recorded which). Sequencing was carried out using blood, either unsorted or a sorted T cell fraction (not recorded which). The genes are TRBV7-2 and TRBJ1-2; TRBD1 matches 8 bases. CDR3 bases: TGTGCCAGCAAAATGATCGGACAGGGTTATGGCTACACCTTC. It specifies CASKMIGQGYGYTF.